The rows below give T cell receptor beta chains drawn from one sample of a study of OX40 agonist ivuxolimab in advanced cancers. Repertoires were generated with immunoSEQ multiplex PCR, while TCRdb's copy carries only in-frame clones and drops some. The data hold more than 12,000 clones, with approximately 80% observed a single time. The source material was CD4+ or CD8+ T cells sorted from blood, sampled in a trial of the OX40 agonist ivuxolimab. All receptors come from an adult with an advanced solid tumor such as melanoma, head and neck, liver or kidney cancer. Both conserved end residues are part of each CDR3. D genes are given only for firm matches. The size field is filled for only some rows; it gives once, few, many or a size class.

>TRBV4-1|TRBJ1-2|TRBD1|-
CASSPLDLTGGSSNYGYTF
TGCGCCAGCAGCCCACTTGATTTGACAGGGGGCTCGTCTAACTATGGCTACACCTTC
>TRBV27|TRBJ1-4|-|-
CASSLYRTGKKLFF
TGTGCCAGCAGTTTATACCGTACAGGGAAAAAACTGTTTTTT
>TRBV5-6|TRBJ1-6|-|once
CASEDSYNSPLHF
TGTGCCAGCGAGGATAGCTATAATTCACCCCTCCACTTT
>TRBV27|TRBJ1-5|TRBD1|-
CASSPGTVNQPQHF
TGTGCCAGCAGTCCCGGGACAGTAAATCAGCCCCAGCATTTT
>TRBV11-3|TRBJ2-7|TRBD1|-
CASSPWTGRLVYEQYF
TGTGCCAGCAGCCCCTGGACAGGGCGTCTCGTCTACGAGCAGTACTTC
>TRBV4-3|TRBJ1-2|-|-
CASSQDLQVLNNHYGYTF
TGCGCCAGCAGCCAAGATCTACAGGTGCTTAACAACCATTATGGCTACACCTTC
>TRBV2|TRBJ2-7|TRBD1|-
CARRGDRGTEQYF
TGTGCCAGACGTGGGGACAGGGGAACCGAGCAGTACTTC
>TRBV28|TRBJ2-7|-|few
CASSFPNEQYF
TGTGCCAGCAGTTTCCCCAACGAGCAGTACTTC
>TRBV2|TRBJ2-7|-|-
CASLPDGGYEQYF
TGTGCCAGCTTACCCGACGGAGGATACGAGCAGTACTTC
>TRBV7-8|TRBJ2-3|-|-
CASSLVIPRDTQYF
TGTGCCAGCAGCTTAGTTATTCCGAGGGATACGCAGTATTTT
>TRBV7-9|TRBJ2-7|-|few
CASSLSSNSDYEQYF
TGTGCCAGCAGCTTAAGCTCCAACAGTGACTACGAGCAGTACTTC
>TRBV6-5|TRBJ2-7|-|once
CASSSGLPYEQYF
TGTGCCAGCAGCTCCGGGCTTCCCTACGAGCAGTACTTC
>TRBV5-4|TRBJ1-4|-|-
CASSFGGGNEKLFF
TGTGCCAGCAGCTTCGGCGGGGGGAATGAAAAACTGTTTTTT
>TRBV15|TRBJ2-7|-|-
CATSAGYEQYF
TGTGCCACCTCGGCGGGTTACGAGCAGTACTTC
>TRBV9|TRBJ1-3|-|-
CASSTVGNTIYF
TGTGCCAGCAGCACCGTCGGAAACACCATATATTTT
>TRBV5-6|TRBJ1-1|TRBD1|-
CASSFGTGGYEAFF
TGTGCCAGCAGCTTCGGGACAGGGGGCTATGAAGCTTTCTTT
>TRBV5-6|TRBJ1-1|-|-
CASSLGGIDTEAFF
TGTGCCAGCAGCTTGGGGGGGATCGACACTGAAGCTTTCTTT
>TRBV5-1|TRBJ1-1|-|-
CASTPEGKVNTEAFF
TGCGCCAGCACTCCGGAGGGGAAGGTGAACACTGAAGCTTTCTTT
>TRBV25-1|TRBJ1-1|TRBD1|-
CASSGQGNTEAFF
TGTGCCAGCAGCGGACAGGGTAACACTGAAGCTTTCTTT
>TRBV19|TRBJ2-1|TRBD2|-
CASSISGASYNEQFF
TGTGCCAGTAGTATAAGCGGGGCCTCCTACAATGAGCAGTTCTTC
>TRBV12-5|TRBJ2-5|-|-
CASGGWEDQETQYF
TGTGCTAGTGGGGGGTGGGAGGATCAAGAGACCCAGTACTTC
>TRBV2|TRBJ2-1|TRBD1|medium-sized
CAREKDRGNEQFF
TGTGCCAGGGAAAAGGACAGGGGGAATGAGCAGTTCTTC
>TRBV5-1|TRBJ2-2|-|-
CASSFFEGTGELFF
TGCGCCAGCAGCTTCTTCGAAGGGACCGGGGAGCTGTTTTTT
>TRBV6-6|TRBJ1-5|-|-
CASSEDFFQPQHF
TGTGCCAGCAGCGAGGACTTCTTCCAGCCCCAGCATTTT
>TRBV2|TRBJ1-1|-|-
CASRYTGNTEAFF
TGTGCCAGCAGGTATACAGGGAACACTGAAGCTTTCTTT
>TRBV11-2|TRBJ2-7|TRBD2|-
CASSLEGGGGEQYF
TGTGCCAGCAGCTTAGAGGGAGGCGGGGGCGAGCAGTACTTC
>TRBV28|TRBJ2-7|-|-
CASSLGRYEQYF
TGTGCCAGCAGTTTGGGGCGCTACGAGCAGTACTTC
>TRBV4-2|TRBJ1-4|-|-
CASSQEVVALSATNEKLFF
TGTGCCAGCAGCCAAGAGGTAGTAGCTCTTTCGGCAACTAATGAAAAACTGTTTTTT
>TRBV29-1|TRBJ1-1|TRBD1|many
CSVTGGTNTEAFF
TGCAGCGTTACAGGGGGGACGAACACTGAAGCTTTCTTT
>TRBV6-1|TRBJ2-2|TRBD1|-
CASSPGTVWELFF
TGTGCCAGCAGCCCCGGGACAGTCTGGGAGCTGTTTTTT
>TRBV7-9|TRBJ2-1|-|-
CASSSMRVSFHNEQFF
TGTGCCAGCAGCTCAATGAGGGTATCGTTCCACAATGAGCAGTTCTTC
>TRBV6-5|TRBJ2-1|-|-
CASSYSRQATREQFF
TGTGCCAGCAGTTACTCGCGACAGGCCACCCGGGAGCAGTTCTTC
>TRBV7-6|TRBJ2-2|-|-
CASSLAGVTGELFF
TGTGCCAGCAGCTTAGCGGGAGTGACCGGGGAGCTGTTTTTT
>TRBV28|TRBJ1-5|TRBD1|medium-sized
CASSQGDDSNQPQHF
TGTGCCAGCAGCCAGGGGGACGATAGCAATCAGCCCCAGCATTTT
>TRBV4-2|TRBJ1-2|TRBD1|-
CASSQDPGTGAGAYGYTF
TGTGCCAGCAGCCAAGATCCGGGGACAGGGGCGGGCGCCTATGGCTACACCTTC
>TRBV4-3|TRBJ1-3|-|medium-sized
CASSQDKGLRQLISGNTIYF
TGCGCCAGCAGCCAAGATAAGGGATTGCGGCAGCTAATCTCTGGAAACACCATATATTTT
>TRBV29-1|TRBJ2-3|TRBD1|few
CSVDPTGVTDTQYF
TGCAGCGTTGATCCGACAGGGGTCACAGATACGCAGTATTTT
>TRBV4-3|TRBJ1-4|-|-
CASSQDQLAGRGEKLFF
TGCGCCAGCAGCCAAGATCAACTAGCAGGGCGAGGTGAAAAACTGTTTTTT
>TRBV4-3|TRBJ2-1|-|-
CASSQDISSYNEQFF
TGCGCCAGCAGCCAAGATATCAGCTCCTACAATGAGCAGTTCTTC
>TRBV7-6|TRBJ1-5|-|once
CASSASRDIDQPQHF
TGTGCCAGCAGCGCCAGCCGGGACATTGATCAGCCCCAGCATTTT
>TRBV6-5|TRBJ1-2|TRBD1|-
CASSYPGTEYGYTF
TGTGCCAGCAGTTACCCCGGGACAGAATATGGCTACACCTTC
>TRBV7-9|TRBJ2-4|-|-
CASSLEPEDIQYF
TGTGCCAGCAGCTTGGAGCCGGAGGACATTCAGTACTTC
>TRBV6-5|TRBJ2-5|-|-
CASATTETQYF
TGTGCCAGCGCTACGACGGAGACCCAGTACTTC
>TRBV9|TRBJ2-1|-|-
CASSSREGRVANEQFF
TGTGCCAGCAGCTCTAGAGAGGGACGGGTGGCAAATGAGCAGTTCTTC
>TRBV7-8|TRBJ2-2|-|-
CASSSSGQTGELFF
TGTGCCAGCAGCTCCAGCGGGCAGACCGGGGAGCTGTTTTTT
>TRBV6-6|TRBJ1-2|-|-
CASSYSHWGALSGYTF
TGTGCCAGCAGTTACTCCCATTGGGGCGCTCTATCAGGCTACACCTTC
>TRBV2|TRBJ1-2|-|once
CASSVGRGNNYGYTF
TGTGCCAGCAGTGTAGGCAGGGGCAATAACTATGGCTACACCTTC
>TRBV28|TRBJ1-4|-|-
CASTPRRGVGFATNEKLFF
TGTGCCAGCACTCCTCGGAGGGGAGTGGGTTTTGCAACTAATGAAAAACTGTTTTTT
>TRBV11-2|TRBJ1-5|-|-
CASSLTGQPQHF
TGTGCCAGCAGCTTAACTGGTCAGCCCCAGCATTTT
>TRBV11-2|TRBJ1-1|-|-
CASSWRVEGRTEAFF
TGTGCCAGCAGCTGGAGAGTCGAGGGAAGGACTGAAGCTTTCTTT
>TRBV25-1|TRBJ1-2|TRBD1|few
CASRLGQDPADYGYTF
TGTGCCAGCAGGCTGGGACAGGACCCCGCCGACTATGGCTACACCTTC
>TRBV6-5|TRBJ2-1|TRBD2|-
CASRIAGGYDEQFF
TGTGCCAGCAGGATAGCGGGGGGGTATGATGAGCAGTTCTTC
>TRBV5-3|TRBJ2-7|-|once
CASSLNSYEQYF
TGTGCCAGCAGCTTGAACAGCTACGAGCAGTACTTC
>TRBV6-6|TRBJ2-7|TRBD1|-
CASTLFRTGDYEQYF
TGTGCCAGCACCCTATTCAGGACAGGGGACTACGAGCAGTACTTC
>TRBV7-9|TRBJ2-7|-|-
CASSLRDRPYEQYF
TGTGCCAGCAGCTTAAGGGACCGACCCTACGAGCAGTACTTC
>TRBV4-2|TRBJ2-1|-|-
CASSPRQNEQFF
TGTGCCAGCAGCCCCCGACAAAATGAGCAGTTCTTC
>TRBV9|TRBJ1-2|-|-
CATRDSYYGYTF
TGTGCCACACGGGACTCCTACTATGGCTACACCTTC